The entry below describes one TCR beta chain. This sample is part of a study of CD8 T cells in Susac syndrome. Germline CDR1 reads DFQATT; CDR2 reads SNEGSKA (reference sequence). V lost 0 bases and J lost 2, with 12 bases in between. This CDR3 spans 15 amino acids. Sequencing of TCR beta was performed on blood CD8+ and CD4+ T cells. Controls matched for sex and age were healthy donors. Reverse transcription used about 0.45 to 1 ug RNA and random hexamers. With immunoSEQ multiplex PCR, TCR beta CDR3 was amplified across 54 Vbeta and 13 Jbeta. TCRdb itself ran the immunoSEQ multiplex PCR reads through MiXCR, one entry per CDR3 protein. This sample yields roughly 190,000 distinct CDR3 sequences, of which approximately 94% are seen a single time; about 0.1% belongs to the top ten.

The rearrangement uses TRBV20-1 and TRBJ2-3, with D possibly matching TRBD2 (6 bases). The source of this sequence is a human donor in good health. Sequencing was performed on CD4+ T cells from PBMCs. The CDR3 reads CSAREGGPYTDTQYF. In DNA, the CDR3 is TGCAGTGCTAGAGAGGGAGGACCGTACACAGATACGCAGTATTTT.